The TCR beta chain under discussion was sequenced for a study of identical twins. Germline V gene sequence: CDR1 SGHRS, CDR2 YFSETQ. This CDR3 spans 14 amino acids. V lost 7 bases, J lost 6 bases, and 11 bases stayed unmatched. TCRdb independently ran MiXCR on the 5' RACE reads; one entry per CDR3 protein. The sample consists of about 720,000 distinct CDR3 sequences, 18% of them appearing once. These data were also filed under a second study, of T cells expressing NK-cell markers.

The V gene is TRBV5-1, the J gene TRBJ2-7, with TRBD1 matching 9 bases. The source material was PBMCs. This clonotype originated in a woman aged 18-29 years in good health. CDR3 loop: CASGTGTGFGEQYF. The DNA for the CDR3 is TGCGCCAGCGGGACCGGGACAGGGTTTGGCGAGCAGTACTTC.